Sequencing of this T cell receptor (beta chain) was carried out in a study of regulatory T cells in long-lasting Graves disease. Study-wide results and caveats: Favored gene segments in persistent disease were TRBV28, TRBJ1-2 and TRBJ2-5.

TCR beta libraries were built with iRepertoire HTBI primers and Arm-PCR of CDR3 regions. TCRdb reprocessed the multiplex PCR reads with MiXCR, giving one entry per CDR3 protein. Of over 350,000 distinct CDR3 sequences in the sample, approximately 15% were seen once. Time point here: newly diagnosed GD, antithyroid drugs for less than 3 months. Generation of the TCR library employed RNA extracted from PBMCs. This clonotype has only a few counts. The antigen is not known. The CDR3 sequence is 16 residues long. Unmatched junction bases numbered 12, after V lost 5 bases and J lost 7 bases. These data were also filed under a second study, of T cells in Graves' hyperthyroidism and ophthalmopathy.

The source of this sequence is a woman between 40 and 50 years old with Graves disease. This chain connects TRBV12-3 or TRBV12-4 to TRBJ1-4; 8 nucleotides align to TRBD1. Sequenced material: peripheral blood mononuclear cells (PBMCs), taken at new diagnosis, from a patient treated with antithyroid drugs. The CDR3 nucleotides are TGTGCCAGCAGTCCCCGGTACAGGGGGGCGGGTGAAAAACTGTTTTTT. It specifies CASSPRYRGAGEKLFF.